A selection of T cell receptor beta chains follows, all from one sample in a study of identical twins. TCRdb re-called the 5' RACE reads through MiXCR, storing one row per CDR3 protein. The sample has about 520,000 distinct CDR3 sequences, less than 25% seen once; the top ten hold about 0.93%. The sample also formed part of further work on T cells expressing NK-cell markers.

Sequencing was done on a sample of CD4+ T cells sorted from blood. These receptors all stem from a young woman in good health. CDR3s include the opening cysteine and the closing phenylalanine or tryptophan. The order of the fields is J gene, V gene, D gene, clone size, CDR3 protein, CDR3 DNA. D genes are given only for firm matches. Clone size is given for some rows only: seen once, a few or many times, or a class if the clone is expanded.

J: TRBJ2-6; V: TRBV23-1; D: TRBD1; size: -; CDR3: CASRQPPGQGISSGANVLTF; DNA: TGCGCCAGCAGACAACCACCGGGACAGGGGATCTCCTCTGGGGCCAACGTCCTGACTTTC
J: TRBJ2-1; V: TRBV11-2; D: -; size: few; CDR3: CASSLDWNNEQFF; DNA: TGTGCCAGCAGCCTGGACTGGAACAATGAGCAGTTCTTC
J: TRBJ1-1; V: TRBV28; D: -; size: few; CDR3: CASSLTQAGAEAFF; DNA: TGTGCCAGCAGTCTGACCCAAGCCGGGGCTGAAGCTTTCTTT
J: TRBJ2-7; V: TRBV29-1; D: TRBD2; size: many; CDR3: CSVTSGGSNYEQYF; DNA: TGCAGCGTTACGTCGGGGGGATCTAACTACGAGCAGTACTTC
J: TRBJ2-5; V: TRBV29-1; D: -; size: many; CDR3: CSVTGDWKTQYF; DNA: TGCAGCGTTACGGGGGATTGGAAGACCCAGTACTTC
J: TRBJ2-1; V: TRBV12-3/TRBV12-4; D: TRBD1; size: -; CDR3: CASSLTGFWGQAYNEQFF; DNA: TGTGCCAGCAGTTTAACTGGGTTTTGGGGACAGGCCTACAATGAGCAGTTCTTC
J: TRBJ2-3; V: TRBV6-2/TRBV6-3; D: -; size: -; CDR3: CASSYDTQYF; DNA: TGTGCCAGCAGTTACGATACGCAGTATTTT
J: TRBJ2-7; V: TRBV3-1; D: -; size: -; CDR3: CAAGGEASSYEQYF; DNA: TGTGCCGCCGGAGGGGAGGCGAGCTCCTACGAGCAGTACTTC
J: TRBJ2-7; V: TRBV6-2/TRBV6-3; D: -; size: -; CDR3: CASSYRGRPPYEQYF; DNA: TGTGCCAGCAGTTACCGGGGCAGGCCGCCCTACGAGCAGTACTTC
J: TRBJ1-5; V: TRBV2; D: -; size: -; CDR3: CASGPRAEPQHF; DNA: TGTGCCAGCGGGCCTAGGGCTGAGCCCCAGCATTTT
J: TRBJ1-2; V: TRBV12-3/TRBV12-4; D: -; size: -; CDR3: CASSFGQFYGYTF; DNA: TGTGCCAGCAGTTTCGGGCAGTTCTATGGCTACACCTTC
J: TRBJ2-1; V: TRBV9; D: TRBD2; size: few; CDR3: CASSVGASGSGEQFF; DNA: TGTGCCAGCAGCGTAGGCGCTAGCGGGAGTGGTGAGCAGTTCTTC
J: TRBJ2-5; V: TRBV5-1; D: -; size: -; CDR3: CASSPGGSSRETQYF; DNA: TGCGCCAGCAGCCCCGGAGGCTCTAGCAGGGAGACCCAGTACTTC
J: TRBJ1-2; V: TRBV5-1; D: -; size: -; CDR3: CASSPSSDSPYGYTF; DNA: TGCGCCAGCAGCCCCAGCTCAGACTCACCCTATGGCTACACCTTC
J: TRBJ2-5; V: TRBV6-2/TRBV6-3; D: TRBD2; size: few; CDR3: CASRLAGDHQETQYF; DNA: TGTGCCAGCAGGCTAGCGGGAGACCACCAAGAGACCCAGTACTTC
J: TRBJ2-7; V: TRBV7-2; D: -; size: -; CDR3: CASSLNAAGRYYEQYF; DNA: TGTGCCAGCAGCTTAAATGCTGCGGGACGATATTACGAGCAGTACTTC
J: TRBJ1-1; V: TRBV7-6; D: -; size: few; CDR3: CASSLEFGGPYTEAFF; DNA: TGTGCCAGCAGCTTAGAGTTTGGGGGGCCCTACACTGAAGCTTTCTTT
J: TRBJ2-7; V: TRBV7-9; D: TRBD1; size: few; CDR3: CASSFIGTEYEQYF; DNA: TGTGCCAGCAGCTTTATCGGGACAGAATACGAGCAGTACTTC
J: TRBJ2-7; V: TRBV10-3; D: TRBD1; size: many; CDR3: CAISVRTGGYEQYF; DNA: TGTGCCATCAGCGTGAGGACAGGCGGCTACGAGCAGTACTTC
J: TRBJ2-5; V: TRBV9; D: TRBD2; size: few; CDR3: CASSLGLAGSDGTQYF; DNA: TGTGCCAGCAGCCTTGGACTAGCGGGGTCCGACGGGACCCAGTACTTC
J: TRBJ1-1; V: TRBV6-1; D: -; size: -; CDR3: CASRTGVPPAAFF; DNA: TGTGCCAGCAGGACCGGGGTCCCACCCGCAGCTTTCTTT
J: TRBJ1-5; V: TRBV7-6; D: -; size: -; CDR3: CASSPIRGNQPQHF; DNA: TGTGCCAGCAGCCCTATTCGCGGGAATCAGCCCCAGCATTTT
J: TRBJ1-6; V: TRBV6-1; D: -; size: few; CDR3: CASPPWSDQDSPLHF; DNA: TGTGCCAGCCCCCCCTGGTCAGACCAGGATTCACCCCTCCACTTT
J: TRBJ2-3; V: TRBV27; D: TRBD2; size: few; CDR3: CASSLWTSGSVSDTQYF; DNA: TGTGCCAGCAGTCTCTGGACTAGCGGGAGTGTTTCAGATACGCAGTATTTT
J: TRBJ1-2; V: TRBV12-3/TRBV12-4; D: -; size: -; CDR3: CASSHRFFGYGYTF; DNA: TGTGCCAGCAGTCACAGGTTTTTTGGCTATGGCTACACCTTC
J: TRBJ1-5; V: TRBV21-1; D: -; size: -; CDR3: CASSNRPPQHF; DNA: TGTGCCAGCAGCAACAGGCCGCCCCAGCATTTT